This T cell receptor (beta chain) is drawn from a study of shared clonotypes between healthy human individuals. Regarding the study as a whole: When naive CD4 clonotypes were compared across a handful of donors, approximately 5% were shared.

TCRdb's table, derived via immunoSEQ multiplex PCR, lists solely in-frame clones and lacks some. The sample contains 2 million to 2.5 million clones, 85% to 95% of which appear only once. The donors were all Caucasian adults (living in Nashville, Tennessee). Germline CDR1 reads MDHEN; CDR2 reads SYDVKM. CDR3 length: 12 residues. The V end was cut by 6 bases, the J end by 8 bases, with 10 bases between. Concerning this clone: Its specificity is unknown.

This sequence was found in a man aged 18 to 30 in good health. Some clones in this sample may be carry-over from other donors' samples. Sequenced material: naive CD4+ T cells from PBMCs. Subset in this sample: CD45RA+ positively selected. V and J are TRBV28 and TRBJ1-4; D is uncertain. The CDR3 DNA follows: TGTGCCAGCAGGCTAGTAAGCGAAAAACTGTTTTTT. This translates into CASRLVSEKLFF.